The 25 T cell receptor beta chains listed next were all sequenced from one sample in a study of blood T cell repertoires in COVID-19. TCRdb's table, derived via immunoSEQ multiplex PCR, lists solely in-frame clones and lacks some. The data show 200,000 to 250,000 clones, about 81% seen once. The sequencing sample was made of peripheral blood. Receptor source: a woman aged 80 or over with COVID-19, enrolled during active disease.

This clone was observed a few times. V usage is TRBV12-3 or TRBV12-4 and J usage is TRBJ2-1; a possible D gene is TRBD1 (6 bases). Trimming shortened V by 6 bases and J by 8 bases, and 11 bases separated the two germline ends. This CDR3 is 12 amino acids long. CDR3 bases: TGTGCCAGCAGGGGCACAGGGTATGAGCAGTTCTTC. This codes for CASRGTGYEQFF.

The chain employs TRBV14 and TRBJ1-1; D is possibly TRBD1 (5 bases). The V gene lost 4 bases and the J gene lost 3 bases, with 18 bases spanning the gap. Germline CDR1 SGHDN, CDR2 FVKESK. There are 16 residues in the CDR3. The CDR3 DNA follows: TGTGCCAGCAGCCCCCTGGGGGGTTGGGGAGACACTGAAGCTTTCTTT. Protein product: CASSPLGGWGDTEAFF.

V and J are TRBV6-1 and TRBJ2-3; no clear D. CDR3 size: 12 residues. V lost 2 bases to trimming and J lost 3 bases, with 3 bases between them. The germline gives CDR1 MNHNS, CDR2 SASEGT. CDR3 region: CASSEQTDTQYF. The CDR3 DNA is TGTGCCAGCAGTGAACAAACAGATACGCAGTATTTT.

The chain is built from TRBV5-4 and TRBJ1-1; 7 nucleotides align to TRBD1. There are 15 residues in the CDR3. The V and J ends lost 0 bases and 1 base, in that order; junction bases with no gene match: 3. Germline V lookup: CDR1 SGHNT, CDR2 YYREEE (reference sequence). The CDR3 coding sequence is TGTGCCAGCAGCTTGGAGGGACAGCGGAACACTGAAGCTTTCTTT. The encoded protein is CASSLEGQRNTEAFF.

The V and J genes are TRBV19 and TRBJ2-1, with 12 bases aligning to TRBD2. CDR1 is LNHDA, CDR2 SQIVND, per germline (reference sequence). The CDR3 runs to 14 residues. V shed 5 bases and J 13 bases; nucleotides not matched to a gene: 9. The CDR3 loop is CASSPRTSGTFQFF. CDR3 coding DNA: TGTGCCAGTAGTCCCCGGACTAGCGGGACATTTCAGTTCTTC.

V is TRBV27 and J is TRBJ1-1; 8 positions match TRBD1. This CDR3 region has 13 residues. The V segment lost 4 bases and the J segment 6 bases; nucleotides outside the gene matches: 4. Germline V gives CDR1 MNHEY, CDR2 SMNVEV (reference sequence). CDR3 DNA: TGTGCCAGCAGTTATCAGGGGGCTTCTGAAGCTTTCTTT. Its protein is CASSYQGASEAFF.

The gene calls are TRBV6-2 or TRBV6-3 and TRBJ1-2; D gene unclear. V lost 6 bases to trimming and J lost 4 bases, with 18 bases between them. Germline V gives CDR1 MNHEY, CDR2 SVGEGT. CDR3 length: 15 amino acids. For the CDR3, the DNA is TGTGCCAGCAGCCCCGGGTCCCCGGTCGGCTATGGCTACACCTTC. It is translated as CASSPGSPVGYGYTF.

The chain couples TRBV24-1 to TRBJ1-2; TRBD1 matches at 7 bases. The CDR3 covers 15 residues. J lost 4 bases, V lost 3 bases, and 7 bases had no gene match. Per germline, CDR1 KGHDR and CDR2 SFDVKD. The CDR3: CATSDPHGDSYGYTF. The CDR3 DNA follows: TGTGCCACCAGTGATCCGCACGGGGACAGCTATGGCTACACCTTC.

This chain links TRBV10-3 with TRBJ2-5; perhaps TRBD2 as D (5 bases). The V end lost 0 bases, the J end lost 6 bases, and 11 bases lay between the germline ends. The CDR3 is made up of 14 amino acids. The germline gives CDR1 ENHRY, CDR2 SYGVKD. CDR3 amino acids: CAISESGSWQTQYF. The CDR3, as DNA: TGTGCCATCAGTGAGTCAGGGAGTTGGCAGACCCAGTACTTC.

This chain links TRBV18 with TRBJ1-5; tentative D call: TRBD1 (6 bases). V lost 5 bases, J lost 4 bases, and 15 bases lay in between. The CDR3 is 15 residues long. Germline V gene data show CDR1 as KGHSH and CDR2 as LQKENI. CDR3: CASSNRVPGNQPQHF. CDR3 DNA: TGTGCCAGCTCAAACAGGGTCCCGGGGAATCAGCCCCAGCATTTT. The full variable domain, rest sourced from reference TRBV18 and TRBJ1-5, is NAGVMQNPRHLVRRRGQEARLRCSPMKGHSHVYWYRQLPEEGLKFMVYLQKENIIDESGMPKERFSAEFPKEGPSILRIQQVVRGDSAAYFCASSNRVPGNQPQHFGDGTRLSIL.

The chain couples TRBV7-9 to TRBJ1-5, with a weak D call TRBD1 (5 bases). V lost 5 bases, J lost 10 bases, and 15 bases lay in between. Germline lookup yields CDR1 SEHNR and CDR2 FQNEAQ (reference sequence). This CDR3 contains 13 residues. The CDR3 nucleotides are TGTGCCAGCAGCCTCGACAGAAGGGGTCCCCAGCATTTT. Amino acid sequence: CASSLDRRGPQHF.

The CDR3 spells CASSSTGGTYGYTF. Written as DNA, the CDR3 is TGTGCCAGCTCTTCGACAGGGGGTACCTATGGCTACACCTTC. The V gene is TRBV18, the J gene TRBJ1-2, with TRBD1 matching over 9 bases. J was trimmed by 4 bases and V by 6 bases; bases with no gene match: 6. The CDR3 extends over 14 amino acids. In germline, CDR1 is KGHSH, CDR2 LQKENI.

This chain joins TRBV5-6 and TRBJ2-2, with 7 bases identical to TRBD1. This CDR3 is 14 amino acids long. The V segment lost 5 bases and the J segment 4 bases; nucleotides outside the gene matches: 5. Germline values: CDR1 SGHDT, CDR2 YYEEEE. The CDR3 DNA is TGTGCCAGCAGACCCGGGACAGTCACCGGGGAGCTGTTTTTT. Translation gives CASRPGTVTGELFF.

The rearrangement uses TRBV6-2 or TRBV6-3 and TRBJ2-5, with 8 bases that match TRBD2. Germline V gene data show CDR1 as MNHEY and CDR2 as SVGEGT. Trimming at V came to 2 bases and at J to 5 bases, leaving 7 bases not matched to a gene. The CDR3 is made up of 15 amino acids. Here the CDR3 DNA reads TGTGCCAGCAGTTACGCCGGGACTAGAGGGGAGACCCAGTACTTC. This sequence encodes CASSYAGTRGETQYF.

The V and J genes are TRBV10-3 and TRBJ1-4, with 7 nucleotides matching TRBD1. This CDR3 has 13 residues. The V and J ends lost 7 bases and 4 bases, in that order; junction bases with no gene match: 3. Germline CDR1 ENHRY, CDR2 SYGVKD. The CDR3 nucleotides are TGTGCCATCACCGGGACAGTTAATGAAAAACTGTTTTTT. This translates into CAITGTVNEKLFF.

This chain connects TRBV7-8 to TRBJ2-1; 9 bases align to TRBD2. Germline V CDR1 and CDR2: SGHVS, FQNEAQ. V lost 5 bases, J lost 3 bases, and 5 bases stayed unmatched. This CDR3 spans 15 amino acids. The CDR3 spells CASSTREGNYNEQFF. CDR3 nucleotides: TGTGCCAGCAGCACGCGGGAGGGCAACTACAATGAGCAGTTCTTC.

This clone has a single count. The gene calls are TRBV7-6 and TRBJ1-4; 9 bases line up with TRBD1. Trimming took 3 bases from V and 4 from J; bases not matched to a gene: 3. From germline, CDR1 is SGHVS and CDR2 FNYEAQ. CDR3 length: 15 amino acids. The CDR3 DNA reads TGTGCCAGCAGCTTGACAGGGGGTCATAATGAAAAACTGTTTTTT. Translation gives CASSLTGGHNEKLFF.

The J gene is TRBJ1-1, the V gene TRBV24-1; TRBD1 agrees at 7 bases. The CDR3 runs 18 residues. V was clipped by 0 bases and J by 3 bases; unmatched bases: 12. The germline V gene encodes CDR1 KGHDR and CDR2 SFDVKD. For the CDR3, the DNA is TGTGCCACCAGTGATTTGTGCGTAAACAGGGGACCCGACACTGAAGCTTTCTTT. Amino acids: CATSDLCVNRGPDTEAFF.

The chain couples TRBV4-3 to TRBJ1-1; D is possibly TRBD1 (6 bases). The V gene's germline CDR1 is LGHNA and CDR2 YSLEER. V gave up 4 bases and J gave up 4 bases, with 16 bases separating them. The CDR3 contains 15 residues. The CDR3 spells CASSRNTGWGTEAFF. The CDR3 DNA is TGCGCCAGCAGCCGCAACACAGGGTGGGGCACTGAAGCTTTCTTT.

The chain combines TRBV23-1 with TRBJ2-7, with a tentative D call TRBD1 (5 bases). TRBV23-1 is sorted into the ORF group, with uncertain function. Trimming cost V 0 bases and J 11 bases, with 20 bases left between them. The length of the CDR3 is 15 residues. The CDR3 nucleotides are TGCGCCAGCAGTCAATCGGGCCAACCAGACAGTGGGGAGTACTTC. This translates into CASSQSGQPDSGEYF.

The chain links TRBV6-5 to TRBJ1-3; 7 nucleotides line up with TRBD1. The length of the CDR3 is 14 residues. Germline CDR1 and CDR2: MNHEY and SVGAGI. With 8 bases clipped from V and 4 bases from J, the junction kept 8 bases outside the gene matches. In DNA, the CDR3 is TGTGCCAGCTTACGGGACAGCAAAGGAAACACCATATATTTT. It translates to CASLRDSKGNTIYF.

The chain carries TRBV28 and TRBJ2-1; D might be TRBD2 (6 bases). This CDR3 is 14 amino acids long. The V and J ends lost 7 bases and 1 base respectively, with 11 bases between them. The germline V gene has CDR1 MDHEN and CDR2 SYDVKM. The CDR3 protein is CASTPGTSYNEQFF. CDR3 nucleotide sequence: TGTGCCAGCACCCCCGGGACTTCCTACAATGAGCAGTTCTTC.

This chain connects TRBV28 to TRBJ1-5; TRBD1 agrees at 11 bases. Germline trimming cut 7 bases from V and 7 bases from J; bases unmatched to any gene: 6. The germline CDR1 and CDR2 sequences are MDHEN and SYDVKM. CDR3 length equals 14 residues. The CDR3 protein is CASIPGQGGQPQHF. CDR3 nucleotides: TGTGCCAGCATCCCGGGACAGGGGGGACAGCCCCAGCATTTT.

The rearrangement uses TRBV30 and TRBJ1-2; a weak D match, TRBD1 (6 bases). Germline CDR1 GTSNPN, CDR2 SVGIG (reference sequence). V lost 3 bases, J lost 2 bases, and 7 bases lay in between. The length of the CDR3 is 12 residues. The CDR3 coding sequence is TGTGCCTGGAGGGACAGCAACTATGGCTACACCTTC. Its protein product is CAWRDSNYGYTF.

The genes are TRBV2 and TRBJ2-2, with TRBD2 as a possible D gene (7 bases). V gave up 7 bases and J gave up 6 bases, with 15 bases separating them. Germline CDR1 is SNHLY and CDR2 is FYNNEI. The CDR3 runs to 14 residues. CDR3 bases: TGTGCCAGCACTACCGGCGGGGGCCCCGGGGAGCTGTTTTTT. As protein: CASTTGGGPGELFF.